The 31 T cell receptor beta chains reported below all come from one sample, sequenced in a study of blood T cells in healthy people across ages. Through a sample-barcoded 5' primer and a J-beta primer mix, a second PCR was run for 7 to 11 cycles. TCRdb itself ran the 5' RACE reads through MiXCR, one entry per CDR3 protein. This table holds roughly 1.6 million distinct CDR3 sequences, roughly 30% found once. Sequencing was done on a sample of blood. The receptors shown here come from a woman in her twenties or thirties in good health.

This clonotype was observed a handful of times. This chain uses TRBV7-8 with TRBJ2-7, with D perhaps matching TRBD1 (6 bases). The V gene's germline CDR1 is SGHVS and CDR2 FQNEAQ. The V gene lost 4 bases and the J gene lost 6 bases, with 13 bases spanning the gap. This CDR3 has 13 residues. CDR3 loop: CASSSYRATEQYF. In nucleotides, the CDR3 is TGTGCCAGCAGCTCCTACAGGGCTACCGAGCAGTACTTC.

There are many counts of this clonotype. The rearrangement uses TRBV29-1 and TRBJ2-7, with 7 positions matching TRBD1. There are 16 residues in the CDR3. After removal of 4 bases from V and 0 bases from J, the junction contained 12 bases not matched to a gene. Germline V gene data show CDR1 as SQVTM and CDR2 as ANQGSEA. DNA for the CDR3: TGCAGCGTTGGCGGCCAAAGACAGGGAAGCTCCTACGAGCAGTACTTC. Encoded protein: CSVGGQRQGSSYEQYF.

V and J are TRBV28 and TRBJ1-2; 9 nucleotides align to TRBD1. CDR1 and CDR2 from the germline V gene are MDHEN and SYDVKM. This CDR3 is built from 13 residues. V trimming: 7 bases; J trimming: 4 bases; junction bases outside the gene matches: 4. CDR3 in DNA: TGTGCCAGCATACCGACAGGGGGCTATGGCTACACCTTC. Translating it yields CASIPTGGYGYTF.

The J gene is TRBJ2-7, the V gene TRBV30; 9 nucleotides align to TRBD2. The tail of the sequence fits TRBJ2-5 better, so the J call may be wrong. CDR1 GTSNPN and CDR2 SVGIG come from the germline V gene (reference sequence). CDR3 size: 14 residues. CDR3 in DNA: TGTGCCTGGAGTGTCCTGACTAGCGGAGAGACCCAGTACTTC. Translated, it gives CAWSVLTSGETQYF.

This sequence joins TRBV29-1 and TRBJ2-7; D is perhaps TRBD1 (6 bases). The V end lost 5 bases, the J end lost 2 bases, and 13 bases lay between the germline ends. The germline gives CDR1 SQVTM, CDR2 ANQGSEA. The CDR3 has 13 residues. The chain's CDR3 is CSVLHGGPYEQYF. The CDR3 DNA follows: TGCAGCGTTCTCCATGGGGGCCCCTACGAGCAGTACTTC.

As regards this clonotype: Being one base from a much bigger clone, this may be a read error. This sequence joins TRBV12-3 or TRBV12-4 and TRBJ2-5; a weak D match, TRBD2 (6 bases). The CDR3 consists of 14 residues. The CDR3 region is CAGSLEGRKETQYF. CDR3 bases: TGTGCCGGCAGTTTGGAGGGGAGAAAAGAGACCCAGTACTTC.

The table lists this clonotype with a few counts. This chain joins TRBV7-9 and TRBJ2-5, with TRBD1 identical over 10 bases. Germline CDR1 is SEHNR and CDR2 is FQNEAQ (reference sequence). The CDR3 totals 14 residues. V lost 6 bases to trimming and J lost 11 bases; unmatched junction nucleotides: 12. The CDR3 spells CASSSGTGEEEQYF. The DNA of the CDR3 is TGTGCCAGCAGTTCCGGGACAGGGGAAGAAGAGCAGTACTTC.

The chain employs TRBV28 and TRBJ2-1; TRBD2 aligns across 8 bases. V shed 6 bases, J shed 2 bases, and the junction held 12 bases outside the gene matches. The CDR3 is 17 residues long. CDR1 MDHEN and CDR2 SYDVKM come from the germline V gene. The chain's CDR3 is CASSRTIDSGTYNEQFF. DNA of the CDR3: TGTGCCAGCAGCAGGACCATCGATAGCGGGACCTACAATGAGCAGTTCTTC.

The table lists this clonotype with a few counts. This CDR3 reads CASRDPGQGNTEAFF. The CDR3 bases are TGTGCCAGCAGAGACCCGGGACAGGGGAACACTGAAGCTTTCTTT. The V call is TRBV25-1, the J call TRBJ1-1; 9 bases agree with TRBD1. Trimming cost V 6 bases and J 1 base; bases outside gene matches: 6. The V gene's germline CDR1 is MGHDK and CDR2 SYGVNS. The length of the CDR3 is 15 residues.

The rearrangement uses TRBV3-1 and TRBJ2-1; TRBD1 is a possible D gene (5 bases). CDR1 is LGHDT, CDR2 YNNKEL, per germline (reference sequence). Trimming pared 3 bases from V and 2 bases from J, leaving 14 bases between. There are 16 residues in the CDR3. CDR3 region: CASSQNNRQPYNEQFF. CDR3 nucleotide sequence: TGTGCCAGCAGCCAGAATAACCGACAGCCCTACAATGAGCAGTTCTTC.

This clonotype has more than one count but fewer than ten. The CDR3 sequence is CASSERKGGETQYF. In DNA, the CDR3 is TGTGCCAGCAGCGAGAGGAAAGGAGGGGAGACCCAGTACTTC. V gene TRBV2 combines with J gene TRBJ2-5; D perhaps matches TRBD2 (6 bases). V dropped 6 bases and J dropped 5 bases, with 16 bases sitting between them. Germline values: CDR1 SNHLY, CDR2 FYNNEI. The CDR3 has 14 amino acids.

The chain is built from TRBV29-1 and TRBJ1-1, with a weak D call TRBD1 (5 bases). The CDR3 covers 12 residues. Germline-derived CDR1 and CDR2 are SQVTM and ANQGSEA. V lost 4 bases and J 7 bases, leaving 13 bases between the germline ends. The chain's CDR3 is CSVGRDLGEAFF. The CDR3 nucleotides read TGCAGCGTTGGACGGGACCTAGGTGAAGCTTTCTTT.

This chain joins TRBV15 and TRBJ2-4; TRBD2 aligns across 8 bases. The better agreement between TRBJ2-7 and the DNA end casts doubt on the J call. Germline CDR1 and CDR2: LNHNV and YYDKDF (reference sequence). The CDR3 extends over 14 amino acids. Here the CDR3 DNA reads TGTGCCACCAGCAGAGGGACTAGCTTATACGAGCAGTACTTC. Translating it yields CATSRGTSLYEQYF.

This clonotype was seen a few times. This chain uses TRBV6-2 or TRBV6-3 with TRBJ1-1; D is unclear. CDR1 and CDR2 (germline): MNHEY, SVGEGT. The CDR3 totals 14 residues. Trimming left V 1 base short and J 4 bases short, with 10 bases between. Here the CDR3 DNA reads TGTGCCAGCAGTTACTATCCAGGTAGCACTGAAGCTTTCTTT. Amino acid sequence: CASSYYPGSTEAFF.

This clonotype was recorded a few times. V and J are TRBV25-1 and TRBJ2-7, with D possibly called TRBD1 or TRBD2 (5 bases each). Germline values: CDR1 MGHDK, CDR2 SYGVNS. Trimming removed 2 bases from V and 2 bases from J, with 13 bases in between. The CDR3 runs 15 residues. The CDR3: CASSEGGAGTYEQYF. The CDR3, as DNA: TGTGCCAGCAGTGAAGGGGGTGCAGGCACCTACGAGCAGTACTTC.

This rearrangement joins TRBV30 to TRBJ2-7; D ambiguous. This CDR3 region has 13 residues. V was pared by 7 bases and J by 2 bases, with 15 bases between. The V gene's germline CDR1 is GTSNPN and CDR2 SVGIG (reference sequence). The CDR3 reads CAFTITITYEQYF. The CDR3 region has the DNA TGTGCCTTTACGATTACGATTACCTACGAGCAGTACTTC.

The chain is built from TRBV5-1 and TRBJ2-1; 7 bases map to TRBD2. The CDR3 spans 14 residues. Germline values: CDR1 SGHRS, CDR2 YFSETQ. V lost 3 bases to trimming and J lost 3 bases; unmatched junction nucleotides: 3. The CDR3 DNA reads as TGCGCCAGCAGCTGGACTAGTGACTACAATGAGCAGTTCTTC. Residues: CASSWTSDYNEQFF.

This clonotype appeared once. The V gene is TRBV7-3, the J gene TRBJ2-1; D may be TRBD1 or TRBD2 (5 bases each). Germline CDR1 SGHTA, CDR2 FQGTGA. Trimming cost V 5 bases and J 4 bases, with 18 bases left between them. This CDR3 has 16 residues. CDR3 DNA: TGTGCCAGCAGCAGAGGATTAGTGGGGGAATACAATGAGCAGTTCTTC. Protein product: CASSRGLVGEYNEQFF.

The CDR3 DNA reads TGTGCCAGCAGTGTAATGGGGGACGGGGAGACCCAGTACTTC. Translated, it gives CASSVMGDGETQYF. This chain connects TRBV2 to TRBJ2-5; either TRBD1 or TRBD2 may supply D (5 bases each). Germline CDR1 reads SNHLY; CDR2 reads FYNNEI. V was clipped by 4 bases and J by 5 bases, with 14 bases between them. CDR3 size: 14 residues.

The table lists this clonotype with a few counts. The V call is TRBV20-1, the J call TRBJ2-1; tentatively, D is TRBD1 or TRBD2 (5 bases each). The CDR3 is made up of 16 amino acids. Trimming pared 4 bases from V and 0 bases from J, leaving 16 bases between. Per the germline V gene, CDR1 is DFQATT and CDR2 is SNEGSKA (reference sequence). Written as DNA, the CDR3 is TGCAGTGCTACGGGACCTGTGGAGTTCTCCTACAATGAGCAGTTCTTC. Protein sequence: CSATGPVEFSYNEQFF.

V gene TRBV2 combines with J gene TRBJ2-7, with D uncertain. Germline assignment: CDR1 SNHLY and CDR2 FYNNEI. The CDR3 covers 14 residues. Trimming left V 4 bases short and J 3 bases short, with 13 bases between. DNA for the CDR3: TGTGCCAGCAGTGTGGACCGAAGGCACTACGAGCAGTACTTC. This sequence encodes CASSVDRRHYEQYF.

In this sample, this clonotype turned up a few times. The rearrangement joins TRBV30 to TRBJ2-7, with D maybe TRBD1 (6 bases). The CDR3 has 14 residues. The V end was cut by 2 bases, the J end by 0 bases, with 11 bases between. The germline V gene encodes CDR1 GTSNPN and CDR2 SVGIG (reference sequence). CDR3 in amino acids: CAWSRRGSSYEQYF. The CDR3 DNA is TGTGCCTGGAGTCGTAGGGGGTCCTCCTACGAGCAGTACTTC. The entire variable domain, with the rest obtained from reference TRBV30 and TRBJ2-7, is as follows: SQTIHQWPATLVQPVGSPLSLECTVEGTSNPNLYWYRQAAGRGLQLLFYSVGIGQISSEVPQNLSASRPQDRQFILSSKKLLLSDSGFYLCAWSRRGSSYEQYFGPGTRLTVT.

The sample holds a few counts of this clonotype. The rearrangement links TRBV25-1 to TRBJ2-1; 9 nucleotides line up with TRBD2. This CDR3 spans 14 amino acids. The germline CDR1 and CDR2 sequences are MGHDK and SYGVNS. J was trimmed by 3 bases and V by 7 bases; bases with no gene match: 4. The CDR3 is CASIPAGGYNEQFF. In DNA form, the CDR3 reads TGTGCCAGCATCCCAGCGGGGGGCTACAATGAGCAGTTCTTC. The variable domain in full, completed from reference TRBV25-1 and TRBJ2-1, reads EADIYQTPRYLVIGTGKKITLECSQTMGHDKMYWYQQDPGMELHLIHYSYGVNSTEKGDLSSESTVSRIRTEHFPLTLESARPSHTSQYLCASIPAGGYNEQFFGPGTRLTVL.

This rearrangement joins TRBV7-8 to TRBJ2-7, with 9 bases that match TRBD1. Judging by the DNA end, TRBJ2-5 fits better; the J call may be wrong. Germline-derived CDR1 and CDR2 are SGHVS and FQNEAQ. The length of the CDR3 is 19 residues. As DNA, the CDR3 is TGTGCCAGCAGCCCCTCCCGGGACAGGGCTAGCGGCCAGGAAGAGACCCAGTACTTC. As protein: CASSPSRDRASGQEETQYF.

This clonotype has a handful of counts. The chain uses TRBV12-3 or TRBV12-4 and TRBJ2-1; D gene uncertain. The V end lost 3 bases, the J end lost 8 bases, and 17 bases lay between the germline ends. The CDR3 is 15 residues long. The CDR3 DNA reads TGTGCCAGCAGTTTCGCTAATACTCCTGTCGATGAGCAGTTCTTC. Translating gives CASSFANTPVDEQFF.

This clonotype was detected a few times. V and J are TRBV27 and TRBJ2-1; 11 bases align to TRBD1. This CDR3 region has 15 residues. CDR1 and CDR2 (germline): MNHEY, SMNVEV (reference sequence). Trimming at V came to 7 bases and at J to 7 bases, leaving 9 bases not matched to a gene. The CDR3 sequence: CASIPGQGEFNEQFF. The CDR3, as DNA: TGTGCCAGCATTCCGGGACAGGGGGAGTTTAATGAGCAGTTCTTC.

The rearrangement joins TRBV20-1 to TRBJ2-7, with D perhaps TRBD2 (5 bases). CDR1 is DFQATT, CDR2 SNEGSKA, per germline (reference sequence). The length of the CDR3 is 14 residues. V was clipped by 5 bases and J by 6 bases, with 20 bases between them. The CDR3 loop is CSALSARGKGEQYF. The DNA of the CDR3 is TGCAGTGCTTTGAGTGCCCGGGGAAAGGGCGAGCAGTACTTC.

This clonotype was seen a handful of times. The CDR3: CASSWAENTEAFF. CDR3 nucleotide sequence: TGTGCCAGCAGTTGGGCAGAGAACACTGAAGCTTTCTTT. V is TRBV12-3 or TRBV12-4 and J is TRBJ1-1, with D unresolved. Trimming took off 4 bases at V and 1 base at J, with 7 bases between the two ends. This CDR3 spans 13 amino acids.

The J gene is TRBJ1-2, the V gene TRBV6-2 or TRBV6-3; the match to TRBD1 covers 8 bases. The junction had 8 bases not matched to a gene; V was cut back by 7 bases and J by 7 bases. CDR3 size: 13 residues. The germline V gene encodes CDR1 MNHEY and CDR2 SVGEGT. CDR3 sequence (DNA): TGTGCCAGCACCGGACAGGGTCGGGGTGGCTACACCTTC. This sequence encodes CASTGQGRGGYTF.

This sequence joins TRBV20-1 and TRBJ2-2; D remains unclear. V was shortened by 6 bases and J by 5 bases, with 19 bases between the two germline ends. CDR1 and CDR2 (germline): DFQATT, SNEGSKA (reference sequence). CDR3 length: 15 residues. The CDR3 sequence: CSAKIGSTETGELFF. DNA for the CDR3: TGCAGTGCAAAGATAGGTAGCACGGAGACCGGGGAGCTGTTTTTT.

This clonotype was seen more than once but under ten times. The J gene is TRBJ2-3, the V gene TRBV9; 13 bases fit TRBD2. V was clipped by 3 bases and J by 7 bases; unmatched bases: 8. The germline CDR1 and CDR2 sequences are SGDLS and YYNGEE. The CDR3 covers 16 residues. The CDR3 bases are TGTGCCAGCAGCGAGACTAGCGGGGGGTCCCCAAATACGCAGTATTTT. Encoded protein: CASSETSGGSPNTQYF.